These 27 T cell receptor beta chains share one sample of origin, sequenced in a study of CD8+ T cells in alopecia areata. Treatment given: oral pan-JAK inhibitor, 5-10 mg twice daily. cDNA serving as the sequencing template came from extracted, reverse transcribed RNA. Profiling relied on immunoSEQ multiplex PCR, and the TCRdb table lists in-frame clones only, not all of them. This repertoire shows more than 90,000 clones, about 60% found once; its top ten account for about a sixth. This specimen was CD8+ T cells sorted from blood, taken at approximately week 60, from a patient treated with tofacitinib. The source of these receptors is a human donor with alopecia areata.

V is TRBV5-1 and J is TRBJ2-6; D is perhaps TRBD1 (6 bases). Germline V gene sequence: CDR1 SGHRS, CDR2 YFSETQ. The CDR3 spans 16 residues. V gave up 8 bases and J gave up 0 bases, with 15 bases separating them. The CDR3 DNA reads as TGCGCCAGTAGCAGGGACACTGCCTCTGGGGCCAACGTCCTGACTTTC. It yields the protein CASSRDTASGANVLTF. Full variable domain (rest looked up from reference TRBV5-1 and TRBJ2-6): KAGVTQTPRYLIKTRGQQVTLSCSPISGHRSVSWYQQTPGQGLQFLFEYFSETQRNKGNFPGRFSGRQFSNSRSEMNVSTLELGDSALYLCASSRDTASGANVLTFGAGSRLTVL.

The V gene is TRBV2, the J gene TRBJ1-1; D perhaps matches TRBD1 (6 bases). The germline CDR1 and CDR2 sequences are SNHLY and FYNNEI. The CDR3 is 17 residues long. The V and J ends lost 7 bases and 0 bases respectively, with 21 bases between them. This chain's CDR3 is CASIRFGQGRMNTEAFF. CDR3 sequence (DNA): TGTGCCAGCATCCGGTTTGGGCAGGGGCGCATGAACACTGAAGCTTTCTTT.

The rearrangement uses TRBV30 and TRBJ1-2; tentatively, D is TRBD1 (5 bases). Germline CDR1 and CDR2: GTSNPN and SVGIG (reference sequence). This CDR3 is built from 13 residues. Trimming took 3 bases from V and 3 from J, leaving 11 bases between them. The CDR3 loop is CAWRGRADYGYTF. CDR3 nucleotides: TGTGCCTGGAGAGGCAGGGCCGACTATGGCTACACCTTC.

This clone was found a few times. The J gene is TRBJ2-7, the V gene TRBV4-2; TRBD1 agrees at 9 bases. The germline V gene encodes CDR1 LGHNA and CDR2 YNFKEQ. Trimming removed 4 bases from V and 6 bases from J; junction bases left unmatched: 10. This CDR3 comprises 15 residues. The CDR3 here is CASSRRDREWGEQYF. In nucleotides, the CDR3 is TGTGCCAGCAGCCGCCGGGACAGGGAGTGGGGCGAGCAGTACTTC.

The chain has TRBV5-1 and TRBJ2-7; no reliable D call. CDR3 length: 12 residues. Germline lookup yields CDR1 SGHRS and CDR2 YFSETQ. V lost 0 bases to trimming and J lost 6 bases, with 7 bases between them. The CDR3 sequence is CASSLAYLEQYF. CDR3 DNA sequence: TGCGCCAGCAGCTTGGCCTACCTCGAGCAGTACTTC.

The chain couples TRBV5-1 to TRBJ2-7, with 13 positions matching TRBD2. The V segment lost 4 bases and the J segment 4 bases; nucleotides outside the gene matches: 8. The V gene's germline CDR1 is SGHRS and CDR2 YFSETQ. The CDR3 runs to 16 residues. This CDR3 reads CASSTPLAGGRYEQYF. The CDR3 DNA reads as TGCGCCAGCAGCACTCCACTAGCGGGGGGGCGTTACGAGCAGTACTTC.

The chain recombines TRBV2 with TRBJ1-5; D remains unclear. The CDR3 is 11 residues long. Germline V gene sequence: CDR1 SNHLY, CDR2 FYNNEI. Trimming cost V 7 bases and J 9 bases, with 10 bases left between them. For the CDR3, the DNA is TGTGCCAGCATGAGGGATCCGCCCCAGCATTTT. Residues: CASMRDPPQHF.

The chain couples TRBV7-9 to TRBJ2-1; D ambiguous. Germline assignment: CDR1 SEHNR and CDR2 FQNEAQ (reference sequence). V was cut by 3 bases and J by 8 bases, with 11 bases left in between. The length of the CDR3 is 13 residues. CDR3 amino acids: CASSFTEPHEQFF. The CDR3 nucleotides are TGTGCCAGCAGCTTCACAGAACCCCATGAGCAGTTCTTC.

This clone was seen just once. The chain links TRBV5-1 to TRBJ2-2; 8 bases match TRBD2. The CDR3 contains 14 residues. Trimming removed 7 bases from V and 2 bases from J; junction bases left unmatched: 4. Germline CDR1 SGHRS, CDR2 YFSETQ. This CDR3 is CASVAGGNTGELFF. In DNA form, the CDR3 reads TGCGCCAGCGTGGCGGGGGGCAACACCGGGGAGCTGTTTTTT.

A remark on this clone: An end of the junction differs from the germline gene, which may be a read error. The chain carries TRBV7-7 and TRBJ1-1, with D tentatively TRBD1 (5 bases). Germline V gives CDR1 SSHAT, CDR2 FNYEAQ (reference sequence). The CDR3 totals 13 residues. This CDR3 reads CASSPAPGTEAFF. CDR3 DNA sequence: TGTGCTAGCAGCCCGGCTCCAGGGACCGAAGCTTTCTTT. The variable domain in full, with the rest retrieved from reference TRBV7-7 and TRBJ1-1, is GAGVSQSPRYKVTKRGQDVTLRCDPISSHATLYWYQQALGQGPEFLTYFNYEAQPDKSGLPSDRFSAERPEGSISTLTIQRTEQRDSAMYRCASSPAPGTEAFFGQGTRLTVV.

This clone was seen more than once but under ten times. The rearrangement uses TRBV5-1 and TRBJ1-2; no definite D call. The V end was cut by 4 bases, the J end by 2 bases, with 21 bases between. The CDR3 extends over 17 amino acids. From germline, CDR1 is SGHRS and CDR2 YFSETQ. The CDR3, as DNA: TGCGCCAGCAGCACGGCATCGGACGGACGGGCGAACTATGGCTACACCTTC. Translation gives CASSTASDGRANYGYTF.

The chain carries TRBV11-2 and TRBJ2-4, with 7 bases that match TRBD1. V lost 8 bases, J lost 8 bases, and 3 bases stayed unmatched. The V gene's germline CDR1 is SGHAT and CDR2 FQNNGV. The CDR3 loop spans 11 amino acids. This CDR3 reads CASEGADIQYF. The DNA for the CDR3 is TGTGCCAGCGAGGGGGCGGACATTCAGTACTTC. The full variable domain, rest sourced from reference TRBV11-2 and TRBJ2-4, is EAGVAQSPRYKIIEKRQSVAFWCNPISGHATLYWYQQILGQGPKLLIQFQNNGVVDDSQLPKDRFSAERLKGVDSTLKIQPAKLEDSAVYLCASEGADIQYFGAGTRLSVL.

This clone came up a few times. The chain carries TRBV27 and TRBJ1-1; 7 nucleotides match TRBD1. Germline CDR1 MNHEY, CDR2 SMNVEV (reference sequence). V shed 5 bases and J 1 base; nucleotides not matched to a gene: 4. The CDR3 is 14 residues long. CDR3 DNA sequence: TGTGCCAGCAGTCGACAGGGCCCGAACACTGAAGCTTTCTTT. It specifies CASSRQGPNTEAFF.

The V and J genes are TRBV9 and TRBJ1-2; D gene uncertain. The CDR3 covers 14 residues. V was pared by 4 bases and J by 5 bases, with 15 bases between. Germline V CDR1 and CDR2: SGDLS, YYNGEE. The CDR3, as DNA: TGTGCCAGCAGCAAAACATTATTGCGTTATGGCTACACCTTC. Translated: CASSKTLLRYGYTF.

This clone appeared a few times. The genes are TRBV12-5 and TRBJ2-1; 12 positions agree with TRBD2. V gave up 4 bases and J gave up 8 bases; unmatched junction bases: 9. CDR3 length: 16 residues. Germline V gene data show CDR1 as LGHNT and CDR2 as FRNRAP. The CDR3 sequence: CASGWTSSGGAHEQFF. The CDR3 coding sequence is TGTGCTAGTGGTTGGACGTCTAGCGGGGGGGCCCATGAGCAGTTCTTC.

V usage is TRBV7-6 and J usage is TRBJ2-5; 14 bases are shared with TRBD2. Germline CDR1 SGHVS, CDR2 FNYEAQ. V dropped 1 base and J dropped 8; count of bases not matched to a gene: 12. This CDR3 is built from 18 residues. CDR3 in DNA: TGTGCCAGCAGCTTAGGGGGGACTAGCGGGGGCCGCGTTCCCACCCAGTACTTC. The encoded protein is CASSLGGTSGGRVPTQYF.

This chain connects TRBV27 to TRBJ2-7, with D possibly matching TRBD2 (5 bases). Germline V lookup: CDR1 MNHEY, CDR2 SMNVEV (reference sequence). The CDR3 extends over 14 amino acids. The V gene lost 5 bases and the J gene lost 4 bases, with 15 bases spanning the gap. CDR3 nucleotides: TGTGCCAGCAGTCATGGCGAGGGTGGGTACGAGCAGTACTTC. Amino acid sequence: CASSHGEGGYEQYF.

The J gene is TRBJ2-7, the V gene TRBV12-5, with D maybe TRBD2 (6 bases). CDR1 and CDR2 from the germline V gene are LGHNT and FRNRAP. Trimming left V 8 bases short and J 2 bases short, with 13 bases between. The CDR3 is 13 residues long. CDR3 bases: TGTGCTAGTACCCGGGGGACCCCCTACGAGCAGTACTTC. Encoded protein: CASTRGTPYEQYF.

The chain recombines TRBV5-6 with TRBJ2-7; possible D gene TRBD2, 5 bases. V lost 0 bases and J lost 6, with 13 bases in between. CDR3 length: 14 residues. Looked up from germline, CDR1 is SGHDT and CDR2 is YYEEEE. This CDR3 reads CASSLGLALGEQYF. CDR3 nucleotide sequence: TGTGCCAGCAGCTTGGGGCTAGCCTTGGGCGAGCAGTACTTC.

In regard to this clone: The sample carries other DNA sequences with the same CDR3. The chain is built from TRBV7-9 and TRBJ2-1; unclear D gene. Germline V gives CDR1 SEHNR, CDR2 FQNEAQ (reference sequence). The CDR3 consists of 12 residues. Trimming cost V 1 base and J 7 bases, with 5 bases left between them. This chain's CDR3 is CASSLGSNEQFF. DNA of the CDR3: TGTGCCAGCAGCTTAGGGAGTAATGAGCAGTTCTTC. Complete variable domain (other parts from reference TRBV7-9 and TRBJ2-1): DTGVSQNPRHKITKRGQNVTFRCDPISEHNRLYWYRQTLGQGPEFLTYFQNEAQLEKSRLLSDRFSAERPKGSFSTLEIQRTEQGDSAMYLCASSLGSNEQFFGPGTRLTVL.

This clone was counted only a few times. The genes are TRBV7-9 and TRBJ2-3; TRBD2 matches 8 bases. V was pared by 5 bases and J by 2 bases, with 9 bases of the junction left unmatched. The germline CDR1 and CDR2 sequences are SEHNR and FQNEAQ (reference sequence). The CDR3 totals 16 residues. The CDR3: CASSPTAGGYTDTQYF. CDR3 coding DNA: TGTGCCAGCAGCCCCACGGCGGGGGGCTACACAGATACGCAGTATTTT.

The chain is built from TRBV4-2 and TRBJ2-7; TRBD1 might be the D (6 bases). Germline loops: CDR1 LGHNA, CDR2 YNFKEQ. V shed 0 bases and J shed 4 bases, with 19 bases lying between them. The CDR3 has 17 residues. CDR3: CASSQDRGPEGEYEQYF. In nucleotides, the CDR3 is TGTGCCAGCAGCCAAGATCGAGGGCCAGAGGGGGAGTACGAGCAGTACTTC.

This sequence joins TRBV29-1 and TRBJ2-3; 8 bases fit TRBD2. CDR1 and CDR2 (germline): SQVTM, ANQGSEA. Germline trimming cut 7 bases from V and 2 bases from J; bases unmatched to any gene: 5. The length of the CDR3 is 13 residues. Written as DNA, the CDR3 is TGCAGCGCCCCGCGGGGGGCCACAGATACGCAGTATTTT. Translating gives CSAPRGATDTQYF.

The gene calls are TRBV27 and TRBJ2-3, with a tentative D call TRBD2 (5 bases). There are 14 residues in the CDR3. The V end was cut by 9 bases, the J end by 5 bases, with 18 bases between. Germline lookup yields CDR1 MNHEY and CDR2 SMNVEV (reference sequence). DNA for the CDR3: TGTGCCAGTGGAGGCCTAGCTTTGGTAGATACGCAGTATTTT. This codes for CASGGLALVDTQYF.

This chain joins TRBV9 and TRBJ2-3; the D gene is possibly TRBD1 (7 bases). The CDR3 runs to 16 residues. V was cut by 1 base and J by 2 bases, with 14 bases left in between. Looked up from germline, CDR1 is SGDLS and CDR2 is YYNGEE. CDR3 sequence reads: CASSVSGGRVTDTQYF. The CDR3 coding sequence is TGTGCCAGCAGCGTATCAGGGGGGCGGGTCACAGATACGCAGTATTTT.

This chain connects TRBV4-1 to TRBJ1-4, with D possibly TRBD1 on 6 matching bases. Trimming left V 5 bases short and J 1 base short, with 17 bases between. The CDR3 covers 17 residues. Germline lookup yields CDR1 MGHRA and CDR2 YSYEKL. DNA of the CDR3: TGCGCCAGCAGCGGACTCCCGAAGGGGGAAACTAATGAAAAACTGTTTTTT. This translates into CASSGLPKGETNEKLFF.

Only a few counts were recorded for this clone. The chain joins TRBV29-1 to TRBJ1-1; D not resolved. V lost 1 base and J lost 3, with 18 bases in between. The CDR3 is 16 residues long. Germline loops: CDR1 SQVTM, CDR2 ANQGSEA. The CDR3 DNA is TGCAGCGTTGAAGGAGATATAAGGGAGTTGGACACTGAAGCTTTCTTT. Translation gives CSVEGDIRELDTEAFF.